The rows below give T cell receptor beta chains drawn from one sample of a study of metastatic and nonmetastatic thyroid tumors. TCRdb re-clonotyped the PCR reads via MiXCR. The data show approximately 20,000 clones, with approximately 22% seen just once and 10% held by the top ten. The sequencing input was tumor tissue. These receptors all come from a male donor with papillary thyroid cancer or a benign thyroid nodule (not recorded which). Some clones in this sample may be carry-over from other donors' samples. CDR3s include the opening cysteine and the closing phenylalanine or tryptophan. Each record gives: V gene, clone size, D gene, J gene, CDR3 protein, CDR3 DNA. The D gene is left open where the match is weak. The listing skips clone size in some rows; elsewhere it reads once, few, many or a size class.

TRBV10-3	few	-	TRBJ1-1	CATRGAPGEAFF	TGTGCCACACGAGGGGCGCCGGGAGAAGCTTTCTTT
TRBV12-3/TRBV12-4	-	TRBD1	TRBJ1-1	CASSLAWGQGVWAEGFF	TGTGCCAGCAGTTTAGCATGGGGACAGGGGGTGTGGGCGGAAGGTTTCTTT
TRBV5-1	few	-	TRBJ2-7	CPSSLDGVHSEHYF	TGCCCCAGCAGCTTGGACGGGGTTCATAGTGAGCACTACTTC
TRBV12-3/TRBV12-4	-	-	TRBJ2-3	CASSFGGPPPDTQYF	TGTGCCAGCAGTTTTGGGGGGCCCCCCCCAGATACGCAGTATTTT
TRBV3-1	many	TRBD2	TRBJ2-7	CASSHTSGWTYEQYF	TGTGCCAGCAGCCATACTAGCGGCTGGACCTACGAGCAGTACTTC
TRBV12-3/TRBV12-4	many	TRBD1	TRBJ2-5	CASSVTGGWETQYF	TGTGCCAGCAGTGTGACAGGGGGGTGGGAGACCCAGTACTTC
TRBV5-1	medium-sized	-	TRBJ2-7	CASSSLPGVGYEQYF	TGCGCCAGCAGCTCTCTACCGGGAGTAGGATACGAGCAGTACTTC
TRBV20-1	few	-	TRBJ2-5	CSVEETQYF	TGCTCCGTGGAAGAGACCCAGTACTTC
TRBV12-3/TRBV12-4	many	-	TRBJ2-1	CASRQRDHNEQFF	TGTGCCAGCAGACAACGGGATCACAATGAGCAGTTCTTC
TRBV6-2/TRBV6-3	medium-sized	-	TRBJ2-5	CASSYVEGRETQYF	TGTGCCAGCAGTTACGTTGAGGGCCGAGAGACCCAGTACTTC
TRBV15	many	-	TRBJ1-5	CATSLQNQPQHF	TGTGCCACCAGTCTACAGAATCAGCCCCAGCATTTT
TRBV5-5	-	-	TRBJ1-1	CASSLAVGSINTEAFF	TGTGCCAGCAGCTTGGCCGTGGGATCGATAAACACTGAAGCTTTCTTT
TRBV7-2	-	TRBD1	TRBJ2-7	CASSGQTGIGQYF	TGTGCCAGCAGCGGACAGACAGGGATCGGGCAGTACTTC
TRBV28	many	-	TRBJ2-6	CASIDGTGANVLTF	TGTGCCAGCATCGACGGGACTGGGGCCAACGTCCTGACTTTC
TRBV3-1	once	-	TRBJ2-2	CASGAHLGGAGELFF	TGTGCCAGCGGGGCGCACCTTGGTGGCGCCGGGGAGCTGTTTTTT
TRBV24-1	-	-	TRBJ1-2	CATSDLGQNYGYTF	TGTGCCACCAGTGATCTAGGACAGAACTATGGCTACACCTTC
TRBV6-1	many	TRBD1	TRBJ1-5	CASSLTGGSNQPQHF	TGTGCCAGCAGTCTAACAGGGGGCAGCAATCAGCCCCAGCATTTT
TRBV20-1	-	-	TRBJ1-1	CSASRYLAWTYRLYEAFF	TGTAGTGCTAGTCGCTATCTGGCCTGGACATACCGTCTATATGAAGCTTTCTTT
TRBV5-5	medium-sized	TRBD1	TRBJ2-7	CASSLEQGAIHEQYF	TGTGCCAGCAGCTTGGAGCAGGGGGCGATCCACGAGCAGTACTTC
TRBV6-1	-	-	TRBJ1-6	CASFEQGWYSPLHF	TGTGCCAGCTTCGAACAGGGTTGGTATTCACCCCTCCACTTT
TRBV6-1	few	-	TRBJ2-1	CASSVTGPSYNEQFF	TGTGCCAGCAGCGTGACGGGACCGTCCTACAATGAGCAGTTCTTC
TRBV20-1	many	TRBD2	TRBJ2-7	CSATRTSASYEQYF	TGCAGTGCTACCCGTACTAGCGCATCCTACGAGCAGTACTTC
TRBV27	-	-	TRBJ1-6	CASSLVRGARDSPLHF	TGTGCCAGCAGTTTAGTCCGGGGGGCTCGGGATTCACCCCTCCACTTT
TRBV18	many	-	TRBJ2-5	CASSPLGPQETQYF	TGTGCCAGCTCACCATTAGGGCCCCAAGAGACCCAGTACTTC
TRBV3-1	many	-	TRBJ1-6	CASRQGINSPLHF	TGTGCCAGTAGACAAGGAATTAATTCACCCCTCCACTTT
TRBV6-1	medium-sized	TRBD2	TRBJ2-7	CASSQEIAGEQYF	TGTGCCAGCAGTCAGGAAATAGCGGGAGAGCAGTACTTC
TRBV5-1	once	TRBD2	TRBJ2-3	CASGGTSGRYTDTQYF	TGCGCCAGCGGTGGGACTAGCGGGAGGTATACAGATACGCAGTATTTT
TRBV20-1	-	-	TRBJ1-2	CSAIQGPVHGYTF	TGCAGTGCAATACAGGGTCCCGTGCATGGCTACACCTTC
TRBV5-1	many	TRBD2	TRBJ2-7	CASSLGPSGGTYEQYF	TGCGCCAGCAGCTTGGGGCCTAGCGGGGGCACCTACGAGCAGTACTTC
TRBV18	-	-	TRBJ1-1	CASSSERLHTGTEAFF	TGTGCCAGCTCATCTGAAAGGCTGCATACGGGCACTGAAGCCTTCTTT
TRBV5-1	many	-	TRBJ2-3	CASSPGGKGPDTQYF	TGCGCCAGCAGCCCTGGGGGTAAGGGACCAGATACGCAGTATTTT
TRBV7-6	many	-	TRBJ1-2	CASSLDTEYGYTF	TGTGCCAGCAGCTTAGATACGGAGTATGGCTACACCTTC
TRBV20-1	-	-	TRBJ2-7	CSARPRTSVSSYEQYF	TGCAGTGCTAGACCGCGGACCAGCGTGAGCTCCTACGAGCAGTACTTC
TRBV5-4	many	TRBD2	TRBJ2-3	CASSFLSGRVTQYF	TGTGCCAGCAGCTTTCTTAGCGGGAGGGTTACGCAGTATTTT
TRBV20-1	-	TRBD2	TRBJ2-7	CSAQGTSGASYEQYF	TGCAGTGCTCAGGGGACTAGCGGGGCCTCCTACGAGCAGTACTTC
TRBV24-1	many	TRBD1	TRBJ2-3	CATSDLGTDTDTQYF	TGTGCCACCAGTGATTTGGGGACAGACACAGATACGCAGTATTTT
TRBV20-1	many	TRBD1	TRBJ1-1	CSARVQDRVETEAFF	TGCAGTGCTAGAGTTCAAGACAGGGTCGAAACTGAAGCTTTCTTT
TRBV5-1	many	-	TRBJ1-1	CASSSGRVNTEAFF	TGCGCCAGCAGTAGTGGGAGAGTGAACACTGAAGCTTTCTTT
TRBV4-2	many	-	TRBJ2-1	CASSQDLTGKQFF	TGTGCCAGCAGCCAAGATCTGACGGGGAAGCAGTTCTTC
TRBV4-3	few	-	TRBJ2-6	CASSQDGTSGANVLTF	TGCGCCAGCAGCCAAGACGGGACCTCTGGGGCCAACGTCCTGACTTTC
TRBV2	many	-	TRBJ2-1	CASSEFGEGSKFF	-
TRBV6-1	medium-sized	-	TRBJ2-7	CASNNILAGLEQYF	TGTGCCAGCAACAACATCCTGGCGGGGCTCGAGCAGTACTTC
TRBV28	-	-	TRBJ1-5	CASSAGEYSNQPQHF	TGTGCCAGCAGTGCCGGGGAATATAGCAATCAGCCCCAGCATTTT